The 16 T cell receptor beta chains below all came from one sample that was sequenced in a study of blood T cells in healthy people across ages. Through a sample-barcoded 5' primer and a J-beta primer mix, a second PCR was run for roughly 6 to 12 cycles. TCRdb redid the calling of the 5' RACE reads with MiXCR, one entry per CDR3 protein. Of about 800,000 distinct CDR3 sequences detected, around 25% appear once; the ten largest clones hold roughly 3.5%. The data also belong to a second study, concerning T cells of mothers and their children.

Sequenced sample: blood. All receptors come from a boy between 10 and 17 years old in good health.

The chain combines TRBV28 with TRBJ2-6, with TRBD1 as a possible D gene (5 bases). Germline CDR1 reads MDHEN; CDR2 reads SYDVKM. CDR3 size: 18 residues. Between the trimmed V and J ends, which lost 4 bases and 0 bases, there was a span of 16 bases. Here the CDR3 DNA reads TGTGCCAGCAGTTCCCGTCAGGGCTTCCTCTCTGGGGCCAACGTCCTGACTTTC. It specifies CASSSRQGFLSGANVLTF.

This clonotype was detected a few times. The chain couples TRBV28 to TRBJ1-2; a possible D gene is TRBD1 (5 bases). The CDR3 totals 15 residues. V lost 3 bases and J 8 bases, leaving 19 bases between the germline ends. Germline V gene sequence: CDR1 MDHEN, CDR2 SYDVKM. The CDR3 spells CASSLFPRGSEGYTF. The CDR3 DNA sequence: TGTGCCAGCAGTTTGTTTCCGCGGGGGTCGGAGGGCTACACCTTC.

The table lists this clonotype with a few counts. Its ends do not fully match the called genes, so a read error is possible. The J gene is TRBJ1-1, the V gene TRBV7-2; 7 nucleotides align to TRBD1. The CDR3 consists of 14 residues. Germline-derived CDR1 and CDR2 are SGHTA and FQGNSA. For the CDR3, the DNA is TGTGCCAGCAGCCTCAGGGGGATCAACACTGGAGCTTTCTTT. As protein: CASSLRGINTGAFF.

This clonotype has just a few counts. This chain joins TRBV7-9 and TRBJ2-1; the D call may be TRBD1 or TRBD2 (6 bases each). CDR1 SEHNR and CDR2 FQNEAQ come from the germline V gene (reference sequence). This CDR3 has 14 residues. V lost 7 bases and J lost 5, with 15 bases in between. The CDR3 DNA is TGTGCCAGCACCTGGGGTAGGGGGGACAATGAGCAGTTCTTC. Residues: CASTWGRGDNEQFF.

This chain uses TRBV7-2 with TRBJ1-6, with unresolved D. Trimming took 1 base from V and 9 from J, leaving 13 bases between them. The CDR3 is 15 amino acids. CDR1 and CDR2 (germline): SGHTA, FQGNSA. Here the CDR3 reads CASSLDRSISSPLHF. CDR3 DNA: TGTGCCAGCAGCTTAGATCGGTCCATTTCTTCACCCCTCCACTTT. The whole variable domain, remainder taken from reference TRBV7-2 and TRBJ1-6, is GAGVSQSPSNKVTEKGKDVELRCDPISGHTALYWYRQSLGQGLEFLIYFQGNSAPDKSGLPSDRFSAERTGGSVSTLTIQRTQQEDSAVYLCASSLDRSISSPLHFGNGTRLTVT.

CDR3 bases: TGTGCCATCAGGGCCCGGGGGGAGGATTACGAGCAGTACTTC. As protein: CAIRARGEDYEQYF. The V and J genes are TRBV10-3 and TRBJ2-7, with TRBD2 identical over 7 bases. The CDR3 sequence is 14 residues long. Germline V gives CDR1 ENHRY, CDR2 SYGVKD. The V gene end was trimmed by 6 bases and the J gene end by 4 bases; junction bases not matched to a gene: 9.

The chain carries TRBV20-1 and TRBJ2-1, with 9 bases fitting TRBD1. The CDR3 sequence is 15 residues long. V lost 4 bases to trimming and J lost 6 bases; unmatched junction nucleotides: 10. CDR1 DFQATT and CDR2 SNEGSKA come from the germline V gene (reference sequence). DNA for the CDR3: TGCAGTGCTACGTTCCCGGGACAGGGATCCAATGAGCAGTTCTTC. Protein sequence: CSATFPGQGSNEQFF.

The CDR3 bases are TGTGCCAGCAGCTTAGCGGGGTCTAGCGGACTTCAAGAGACCCAGTACTTC. Encoded protein: CASSLAGSSGLQETQYF. The chain joins TRBV7-6 to TRBJ2-5, with 7 bases lining up with TRBD2. This CDR3 comprises 17 residues. Germline loops: CDR1 SGHVS, CDR2 FNYEAQ. V was clipped by 0 bases and J by 2 bases; unmatched bases: 9.

CDR3 sequence reads: CATSRDSIAKNIQYF. The CDR3 DNA sequence: TGTGCCACCAGCAGAGATTCGATAGCCAAAAACATTCAGTACTTC. This rearrangement joins TRBV15 to TRBJ2-4; D unclear. Germline loops: CDR1 LNHNV, CDR2 YYDKDF (reference sequence). The V gene lost 0 bases and the J gene lost 0 bases, with 6 bases spanning the gap. The CDR3 covers 15 residues.

This clonotype was observed a few times. This chain connects TRBV25-1 to TRBJ2-6; 7 positions agree with TRBD1. CDR1 is MGHDK, CDR2 SYGVNS, per germline. This CDR3 is built from 14 residues. Germline trimming cut 6 bases from V and 2 bases from J; bases unmatched to any gene: 1. The CDR3 here is CASRGQTGANVLTF. CDR3 DNA: TGTGCCAGCAGGGGACAGACTGGGGCCAACGTCCTGACTTTC.

This clonotype appeared once. One end of the junction fails to match germline, which may point to a read error. The chain has TRBV9 and TRBJ2-5; 10 nucleotides match TRBD2. The CDR3 sequence is 14 residues long. CDR1 is SGDLS, CDR2 YYNGEE, per germline. CDR3 in DNA: TGTGCCTGCAGCGTAGCGGGGGGCGCGGAGACCCAGTACTTC. Amino acid sequence: CACSVAGGAETQYF.

This clonotype turned up a few times. The CDR3 protein is CSARDSRNTGELFF. In nucleotides, the CDR3 is TGCAGTGCTAGAGATAGCAGGAACACCGGGGAGCTGTTTTTT. The gene calls are TRBV20-1 and TRBJ2-2; D unclear. Trimming took off 0 bases at V and 1 base at J, with 6 bases between the two ends. This CDR3 comprises 14 residues. CDR1 and CDR2 from the germline V gene are DFQATT and SNEGSKA (reference sequence).

This chain links TRBV24-1 with TRBJ2-1; D assignment may be TRBD1 or TRBD2 (6 bases each). From germline, CDR1 is KGHDR and CDR2 SFDVKD. Trimming removed 9 bases at V and 6 bases at J, with 14 bases between. This CDR3 has 13 amino acids. This chain's CDR3 is CATGEGGPNEQFF. The CDR3 nucleotides read TGTGCCACCGGAGAAGGGGGGCCCAATGAGCAGTTCTTC.

The chain is built from TRBV19 and TRBJ2-5; tentatively, D is TRBD2 (5 bases). The DNA end is a closer match to TRBJ2-7, so the J assignment may be wrong. Germline V gives CDR1 LNHDA, CDR2 SQIVND (reference sequence). The CDR3 sequence is 13 residues long. In nucleotides, the CDR3 is TGTGCCAGTAGTGCCGGGGTAAACTACGAGCAGTACTTC. Protein product: CASSAGVNYEQYF.

This clonotype was found a few times. An end of the junction differs from the germline gene, which may be a read error. CDR3 in amino acids: CVSSLEAGGYGYTF. For the CDR3, the DNA is TGTGTCAGCAGCTTAGAGGCAGGTGGATATGGCTACACCTTC. The chain recombines TRBV7-2 with TRBJ1-2; D not resolved. The germline CDR1 and CDR2 sequences are SGHTA and FQGNSA. This CDR3 has 14 residues.

V gene TRBV13 combines with J gene TRBJ2-1, with no clear D. The CDR3 is made up of 16 amino acids. V was shortened by 0 bases and J by 1 base, with 10 bases between the two germline ends. Germline-derived CDR1 and CDR2 are PRHDT and FYEKMQ (reference sequence). The CDR3 is CASSLGLWESYNEQFF. The CDR3 DNA sequence: TGTGCCAGCAGCTTAGGGTTGTGGGAATCCTACAATGAGCAGTTCTTC.